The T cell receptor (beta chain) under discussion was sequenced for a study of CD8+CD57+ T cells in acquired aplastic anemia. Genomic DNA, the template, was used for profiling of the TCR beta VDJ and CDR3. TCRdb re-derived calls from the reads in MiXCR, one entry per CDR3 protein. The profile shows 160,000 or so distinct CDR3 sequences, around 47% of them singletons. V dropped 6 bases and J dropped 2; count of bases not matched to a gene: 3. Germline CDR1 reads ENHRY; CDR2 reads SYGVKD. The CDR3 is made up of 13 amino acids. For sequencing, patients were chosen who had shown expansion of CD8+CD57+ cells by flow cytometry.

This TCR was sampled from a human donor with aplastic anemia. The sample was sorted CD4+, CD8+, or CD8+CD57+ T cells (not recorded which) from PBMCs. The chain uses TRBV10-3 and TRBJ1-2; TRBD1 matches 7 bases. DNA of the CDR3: TGTGCCATCAGGACAGGGAACAACTATGGCTACACCTTC. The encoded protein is CAIRTGNNYGYTF.